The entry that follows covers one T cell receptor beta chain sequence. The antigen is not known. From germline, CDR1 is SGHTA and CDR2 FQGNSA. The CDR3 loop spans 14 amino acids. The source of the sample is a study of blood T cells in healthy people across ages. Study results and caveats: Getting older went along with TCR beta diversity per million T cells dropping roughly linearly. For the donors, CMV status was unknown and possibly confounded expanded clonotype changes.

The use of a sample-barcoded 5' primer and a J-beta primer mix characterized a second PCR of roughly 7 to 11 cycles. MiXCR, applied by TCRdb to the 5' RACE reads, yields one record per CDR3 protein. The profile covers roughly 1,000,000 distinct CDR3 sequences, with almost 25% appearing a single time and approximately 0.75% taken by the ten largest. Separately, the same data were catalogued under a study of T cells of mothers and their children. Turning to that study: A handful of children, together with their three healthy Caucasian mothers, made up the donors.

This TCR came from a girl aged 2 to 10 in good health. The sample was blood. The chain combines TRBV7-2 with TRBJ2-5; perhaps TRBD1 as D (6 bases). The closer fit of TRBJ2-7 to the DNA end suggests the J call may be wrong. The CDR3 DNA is TGTGCCAGCAGGGAGACAGGACCCTCCTACGAGCAGTACTTC. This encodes CASRETGPSYEQYF.